One and the same sample provided the 6 T cell receptor beta chains below, sequenced in a study of metastatic and nonmetastatic thyroid tumors. Through MiXCR, TCRdb re-clonotyped the PCR reads. This table has roughly 63,000 clones, 16% appearing once. No patient received treatment before thyroid surgery. The sample consisted of blood. The origin of the receptors is a male donor with papillary thyroid cancer or a benign thyroid nodule (not recorded which). Some clones in this sample may be carry-over from other donors' samples.

Concerning this clone: One end of the junction varies from germline; a read error may be responsible. The chain links TRBV10-1 to TRBJ2-1; D perhaps matches TRBD2 (6 bases). The CDR3 length is 14 residues. Germline V gives CDR1 WNHNN, CDR2 SYGVQD (reference sequence). The CDR3 loop reads CASSRDFSLNEQLF. CDR3 DNA: TGCGCCAGCAGCCGGGACTTCTCCCTAAATGAGCAGTTATTC.

Ten or more counts support this clone. This same CDR3 is encoded by further DNA sequences in the sample. The CDR3 here is CSAQIAERNTGELFF. In DNA form, the CDR3 reads TGCAGCGCTCAGATAGCGGAGCGGAACACCGGGGAGCTGTTTTTT. The chain recombines TRBV29-1 with TRBJ2-2, with TRBD2 as a possible D gene (6 bases). V gave up 7 bases and J gave up 1 base, with 16 bases separating them. The CDR3 spans 15 residues. Germline V gives CDR1 SQVTM, CDR2 ANQGSEA.

The table lists this clone with many counts. CDR3 loop: CASSPSGGAQETQYF. CDR3 in DNA: TGTGCCAGCAGCCCTAGCGGGGGGGCCCAAGAGACCCAGTACTTC. V is TRBV7-3 and J is TRBJ2-5; TRBD2 aligns across 12 bases. The CDR3 totals 15 residues. V lost 5 bases to trimming and J lost 1 base; unmatched junction nucleotides: 2. CDR1 is SGHTA, CDR2 FQGTGA, per germline. Combining the CDR3 with reference TRBV7-3 and TRBJ2-5 gives the whole variable domain GAGVSQTPSNKVTEKGKYVELRCDPISGHTALYWYRQSLGQGPEFLIYFQGTGAADDSGLPNDRFFAVRPEGSVSTLKIQRTERGDSAVYLCASSPSGGAQETQYFGPGTRLLVL.

The rearrangement links TRBV5-4 to TRBJ2-3; 10 nucleotides line up with TRBD1. Trimming took 5 bases from V and 6 from J; bases not matched to a gene: 3. This CDR3 region has 13 residues. Germline CDR1 and CDR2: SGHNT and YYREEE (reference sequence). CDR3 nucleotides: TGTGCCAGCAGGGGACAGGGGAGCGATACGCAGTATTTT. Residues: CASRGQGSDTQYF.

The sample holds many counts of this clone. The chain joins TRBV6-2 or TRBV6-3 to TRBJ1-5; perhaps TRBD1 as D (6 bases). Trimming left V 6 bases short and J 6 bases short, with 12 bases between. CDR1 MNHEY and CDR2 SVGEGT come from the germline V gene. The CDR3 consists of 13 residues. The CDR3 protein is CASRQGTGQPQHF. CDR3 DNA sequence: TGTGCCAGCAGGCAGGGGACCGGTCAGCCCCAGCATTTT.

Comments on this clone: The junction departs from the called germline gene at one end, perhaps through a read error. CDR3 bases: TGTGCCAGCAGCGAGGGACTCGCGAACAGCGGGGAGCTGTTTTTT. Translated, it gives CASSEGLANSGELFF. J is TRBJ2-2 and V is TRBV9, with a tentative D call TRBD2 (6 bases). The germline gives CDR1 SGDLS, CDR2 YYNGEE. This CDR3 spans 15 amino acids.